The T cell receptor (beta chain) under discussion was sequenced for a study of response to subunit inactivated influenza vaccine. Broader study findings: Authors suggested that a seasonal influenza vaccination recruits few new T cells each time.

TCRdb fed the RT-PCR reads into MiXCR, producing one record per CDR3 protein. The sample shows 290,000 or so distinct CDR3 sequences, roughly 20% of them seen only once. This clonotype appeared many times. Its antigen is undetermined. Trimming cost V 0 bases and J 4 bases, with 10 bases left between them. This CDR3 has 14 residues. Germline values: CDR1 SGHDT, CDR2 YYEEEE. The TCR was taken from a man between 50 and 75 years old who received an inactivated influenza vaccine. The rearrangement links TRBV5-6 to TRBJ1-2; D gene unclear. This material consisted of PBMCs from blood, taken about 20 months after vaccination. The chain's CDR3 is CASSLVSGSYGYTF. The CDR3 region has the DNA TGTGCCAGCAGCTTGGTTTCCGGGTCCTATGGCTACACCTTC.